The 5 T cell receptor beta chains listed next were all sequenced from one sample in a study of cytomegalovirus exposure and HLA in healthy donors. In the PCR, 60 Vbeta and 13 Jbeta primers were used. The data were produced by immunoSEQ multiplex PCR, yet TCRdb's version contains in-frame clones alone and is incomplete. In the table there are about 200,000 clones, about four fifths of which are singletons. Sequencing was performed on PBMCs. The receptors originated from a man aged 18-30 years in good health and CMV-seronegative.

Notes on this clone: The germline gene is not matched at one end of the junction; a read error may be the cause. The gene calls are TRBV27 and TRBJ1-1; TRBD1 matches at 10 bases. The CDR3 length is 17 residues. CDR1 MNHEY and CDR2 SMNVEV come from the germline V gene (reference sequence). CDR3 sequence (DNA): TGTGCCGGCAGTCCCACGACAGGGGGCCTCTCTGTAACTGAAGCTTTCTTT. Protein: CAGSPTTGGLSVTEAFF.

In this sample, this clone turned up a few times. This chain links TRBV14 with TRBJ2-5, with TRBD1 matching 7 bases. The CDR3 loop spans 14 amino acids. The junction had 2 bases not matched to a gene; V was cut back by 4 bases and J by 0 bases. Germline V lookup: CDR1 SGHDN, CDR2 FVKESK. In DNA form, the CDR3 reads TGTGCCAGCAGCCGACAGGGCCACCAAGAGACCCAGTACTTC. Its translation: CASSRQGHQETQYF.

The chain couples TRBV9 to TRBJ2-5; D unresolved. The CDR3 loop spans 14 amino acids. Germline V gives CDR1 SGDLS, CDR2 YYNGEE. The germline V and J ends were trimmed by 2 bases and 5 bases, with 13 bases remaining between them. CDR3 sequence reads: CASSVSQLAETQYF. The DNA of the CDR3 is TGTGCCAGCAGCGTGTCACAGTTGGCGGAGACCCAGTACTTC.

This clone has just a few counts. V is TRBV5-4 and J is TRBJ1-4, with a possible D match to TRBD1 (5 bases). V lost 5 bases to trimming and J lost 2 bases, with 7 bases between them. The CDR3 runs to 13 residues. Germline V gene lookup returns CDR1 SGHNT and CDR2 YYREEE (reference sequence). CDR3 residues: CASRQETNEKLFF. The CDR3 bases are TGTGCCAGCAGACAGGAGACTAATGAAAAACTGTTTTTT.

The chain has TRBV30 and TRBJ2-7; 11 nucleotides line up with TRBD1. CDR3 length: 15 amino acids. Germline lookup yields CDR1 GTSNPN and CDR2 SVGIG (reference sequence). The trim removed 1 base at V and 4 bases at J, leaving 6 bases unmatched. The CDR3 region is CAWSAGDRGRYEQYF. CDR3 bases: TGTGCCTGGAGTGCTGGGGACAGGGGGAGATACGAGCAGTACTTC.